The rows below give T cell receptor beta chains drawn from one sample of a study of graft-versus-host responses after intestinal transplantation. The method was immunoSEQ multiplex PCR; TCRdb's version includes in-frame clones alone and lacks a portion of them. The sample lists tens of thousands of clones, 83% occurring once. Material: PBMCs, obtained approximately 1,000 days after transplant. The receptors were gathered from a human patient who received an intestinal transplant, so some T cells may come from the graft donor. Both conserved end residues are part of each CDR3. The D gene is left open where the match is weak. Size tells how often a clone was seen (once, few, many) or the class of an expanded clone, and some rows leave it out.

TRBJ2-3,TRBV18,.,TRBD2,CASSPLTSGTDTQYF,TGTGCCAGCTCACCCCTAACTAGCGGCACAGATACGCAGTATTTT
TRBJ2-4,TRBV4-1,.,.,CASSQDTSRNIQYF,TGCGCCAGCAGCCAAGATACTAGCAGGAACATTCAGTACTTC
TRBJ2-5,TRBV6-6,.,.,CASRTKRGETQYF,TGTGCCAGCAGGACTAAGAGAGGGGAGACCCAGTACTTC
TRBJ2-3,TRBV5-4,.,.,CASSWGLGLRSTDTQYF,TGTGCCAGCAGCTGGGGGCTGGGGCTCCGTAGCACAGATACGCAGTATTTT
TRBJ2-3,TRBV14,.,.,CASSMWNHTDTQYF,TGTGCCAGCTCGATGTGGAACCACACAGATACGCAGTATTTT
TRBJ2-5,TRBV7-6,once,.,CASSLAAGWKETQYF,TGTGCCAGCAGCTTAGCAGCCGGGTGGAAAGAGACCCAGTACTTC
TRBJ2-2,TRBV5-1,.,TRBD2,CASALNGGLANTGELFF,TGCGCCAGCGCTCTAAATGGGGGACTAGCGAACACCGGGGAGCTGTTTTTT
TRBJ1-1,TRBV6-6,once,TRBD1,CASRPGQGTANTEAFF,TGTGCCAGCAGGCCGGGACAGGGGACGGCGAACACTGAAGCTTTCTTT
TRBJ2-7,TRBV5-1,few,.,CASSLAGEIYEQYF,TGCGCCAGCAGCTTGGCGGGGGAGATCTACGAGCAGTACTTC
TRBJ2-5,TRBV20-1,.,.,CSAKLTETQYF,TGCAGTGCCAAGCTTACAGAGACCCAGTACTTC
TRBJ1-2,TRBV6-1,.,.,CASSNQQGGYGYTF,TGTGCCAGCAGTAACCAACAGGGAGGCTATGGCTACACCTTC
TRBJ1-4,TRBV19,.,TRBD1,CASSPGTVNEKLFF,TGTGCCAGTTCCCCCGGGACAGTGAATGAAAAACTGTTTTTT
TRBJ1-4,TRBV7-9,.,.,CASSPKVAEEKLFF,TGTGCCAGCAGCCCTAAGGTGGCAGAGGAAAAACTGTTTTTT
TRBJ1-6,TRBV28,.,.,CASSLVSWKGSYNSPLHF,TGTGCCAGCAGTTTAGTCTCATGGAAGGGCTCCTATAATTCACCCCTCCACTTT
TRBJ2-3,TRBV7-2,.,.,CASSLGLSTDTQYF,TGTGCCAGCAGCTTAGGGCTATCAACAGATACGCAGTATTTT